The T cell receptor (beta chain) under discussion was sequenced for a study of blood T cell repertoires in COVID-19. Study information: In each case, the material was cDNA or gDNA derived from T cells, B-cell-depleted T cells, or PBMCs.

Sequencing was performed with immunoSEQ multiplex PCR; in TCRdb, only in-frame clones are kept and a portion is missing. Among about 170,000 clones listed, 83% were seen once. Germline lookup yields CDR1 MNHEY and CDR2 SVGAGI. Between the trimmed V and J ends, which lost 5 bases and 2 bases, there was a span of 12 bases. The CDR3 runs to 14 residues. The sequenced material came from peripheral blood. The chain is built from TRBV6-5 and TRBJ2-5; TRBD1 might be the D (6 bases). This sequence originates from a woman of 80 years or more with acute or convalescent COVID-19. The CDR3 DNA sequence: TGTGCCAGCAGTCGGGTGGACAGACAAGAGACCCAGTACTTC. Residues: CASSRVDRQETQYF.